Shown below are 16 T cell receptor beta chains from a single sample sequenced in a study of stem cell transplantation in POMP-related autoinflammatory disease. Assay used: immunoSEQ multiplex PCR; TCRdb lists only in-frame clones, some missing. Of about 68,000 clones listed, just over 90% are singletons. The material sequenced was CD4+ T cells from PBMCs, taken after stem cell transplantation. These receptors came from a human patient with POMP-related autoinflammation and immune dysregulation (PRAID). Some T cells could come from the graft donor.

This sequence joins TRBV5-1 and TRBJ1-1; possible D gene TRBD1, 6 bases. The CDR3 totals 15 residues. Germline assignment: CDR1 SGHRS and CDR2 YFSETQ. Trimming stripped 0 bases from V and 3 bases from J, with 12 bases between. CDR3 DNA: TGCGCCAGCAGCTTGGAAGGGGGACTTCACACTGAAGCTTTCTTT. Encoded protein: CASSLEGGLHTEAFF.

This clone was seen once. V gene TRBV6-5 combines with J gene TRBJ1-3; D unresolved. With 4 bases removed from V and 0 bases from J, the gap between germline ends came to 7 bases. CDR3 length: 14 residues. Germline values: CDR1 MNHEY, CDR2 SVGAGI. CDR3 sequence (DNA): TGTGCCAGCAGTTTAGATAGCTCTGGAAACACCATATATTTT. It is translated as CASSLDSSGNTIYF.

The J gene is TRBJ2-1, the V gene TRBV11-2; 7 bases are a match to TRBD2. The CDR3 loop spans 16 amino acids. The V gene's germline CDR1 is SGHAT and CDR2 FQNNGV. The ends lost 5 bases at V and 3 bases at J; junction bases unmatched: 10. The CDR3 spells CASSLGEGRYYNEQFF. The CDR3 coding sequence is TGTGCCAGCAGCCTCGGGGAGGGGAGGTACTACAATGAGCAGTTCTTC.

The chain uses TRBV27 and TRBJ2-7; a possible D gene is TRBD2 (7 bases). CDR1 is MNHEY, CDR2 SMNVEV, per germline (reference sequence). V was cut by 5 bases and J by 5 bases, with 22 bases left in between. The length of the CDR3 is 16 residues. The CDR3 loop is CASSLLTARGGDEQYV. The CDR3 nucleotides read TGTGCCAGCAGTCTACTAACGGCAAGGGGGGGGGACGAGCAGTACGTC.

This clone was picked up a small number of times. The V gene is TRBV10-1, the J gene TRBJ1-6, with D possibly matching TRBD1 (5 bases). Trimming removed 1 base from V and 3 bases from J, with 16 bases in between. The germline V gene has CDR1 WNHNN and CDR2 SYGVQD (reference sequence). CDR3 length: 18 residues. CDR3 bases: TGCGCCAGCAGTGAGTTCCCAGTAACAGGAATCTATAATTCACCCCTCCACTTT. As protein: CASSEFPVTGIYNSPLHF.

This chain connects TRBV2 to TRBJ1-6; no clear D gene. CDR3 size: 12 residues. Trimming took 6 bases from V and 8 from J, leaving 8 bases between them. Per germline, CDR1 SNHLY and CDR2 FYNNEI. The CDR3 bases are TGTGCCAGCAGGCCGGATTATTCACCCCTCCACTTT. Translated: CASRPDYSPLHF.

This clone was recorded once. V is TRBV7-9 and J is TRBJ2-1, with TRBD2 identical over 9 bases. The CDR3 runs 15 residues. The V gene's germline CDR1 is SEHNR and CDR2 FQNEAQ (reference sequence). J was trimmed by 6 bases and V by 2 bases; bases with no gene match: 5. DNA of the CDR3: TGTGCCAGCAGCTTATATAGCGGGAGTATCAATGAGCAGTTCTTC. Its protein is CASSLYSGSINEQFF.

V gene TRBV3-1 (or the pseudogene TRBV3-2) combines with J gene TRBJ2-1; weak D call: TRBD2 (5 bases). This CDR3 is 14 amino acids long. Trimming removed 0 bases from V and 9 bases from J, with 12 bases in between. The V gene's germline CDR1 is LGHDT and CDR2 YNNKEL (reference sequence). CDR3 sequence: CASSQDWRFSEQFF. CDR3 nucleotides: TGTGCCAGCAGCCAAGATTGGAGGTTTAGTGAGCAGTTCTTC.

The chain links TRBV2 to TRBJ2-5, with D unresolved. The CDR3 runs to 11 residues. V lost 3 bases to trimming and J lost 4 bases, with 3 bases between them. Germline CDR1 is SNHLY and CDR2 is FYNNEI. In DNA form, the CDR3 reads TGTGCCAGCAGTGAGGGAGAGACCCAGTACTTC. This translates into CASSEGETQYF.

The CDR3 coding sequence is TGTGCCAGCAGTTTGGTGGATCGTCAGCCCCAGCATTTT. Translation gives CASSLVDRQPQHF. The chain couples TRBV12-3 or TRBV12-4 to TRBJ1-5; D is uncertain. The CDR3 is 13 amino acids. Between the trimmed V and J ends, which lost 3 bases and 6 bases, there was a span of 9 bases.

V and J are TRBV3-1 (or the pseudogene TRBV3-2) and TRBJ2-1, with TRBD2 as a possible D gene (6 bases). CDR1 and CDR2 (germline): LGHDT, YNNKEL (reference sequence). The length of the CDR3 is 17 residues. Trimming removed 0 bases from V and 4 bases from J, with 16 bases in between. The CDR3 protein is CASSQDWGRRGYNEQFF. The CDR3 DNA reads TGTGCCAGCAGCCAAGATTGGGGGAGGAGAGGATACAATGAGCAGTTCTTC.

CDR3: CASSKEAGSYGYTF. Here the CDR3 DNA reads TGTGCCAGCAGTAAGGAGGCAGGGTCTTATGGCTACACCTTC. This chain links TRBV2 with TRBJ1-2; tentatively, D is TRBD1 (5 bases). V was trimmed by 5 bases and J by 5 bases, leaving 15 bases between them. The CDR3 is made up of 14 amino acids. Germline CDR1 is SNHLY and CDR2 is FYNNEI.

The V gene is TRBV27, the J gene TRBJ2-7; TRBD1 matches 10 bases. Germline lookup yields CDR1 MNHEY and CDR2 SMNVEV (reference sequence). This CDR3 is 13 amino acids long. Germline trimming cut 3 bases from V and 9 bases from J; bases unmatched to any gene: 5. The DNA of the CDR3 is TGTGCCAGCAGTTTGGGGACAGGGGATAGGCAGTACGTC. It is translated as CASSLGTGDRQYV.

The J gene is TRBJ1-2, the V gene TRBV6-6, with 10 bases aligning to TRBD1. In germline, CDR1 is MNHNY, CDR2 SVGAGI (reference sequence). The CDR3 loop spans 16 amino acids. Trimming cost V 3 bases and J 2 bases; bases outside gene matches: 6. CDR3 nucleotide sequence: TGTGCCAGCAGTTATATACCGGGACAGGGGAACTATGGCTACACCTTC. Translating gives CASSYIPGQGNYGYTF.

The chain is built from TRBV19 and TRBJ2-5; 10 bases are a match to TRBD2. CDR3 length: 17 amino acids. The V gene end was trimmed by 2 bases and the J gene end by 9 bases; junction bases not matched to a gene: 15. CDR1 is LNHDA and CDR2 is SQIVND in the germline V gene (reference sequence). CDR3 sequence reads: CASSISLGGAGGWSQYF. CDR3 nucleotide sequence: TGTGCCAGTAGTATATCCCTCGGAGGAGCGGGGGGGTGGTCCCAGTACTTC.

This chain links TRBV10-3 with TRBJ1-2; TRBD1 agrees at 8 bases. The CDR3 totals 14 residues. Germline assignment: CDR1 ENHRY and CDR2 SYGVKD. Trimming removed 6 bases from V and 2 bases from J; junction bases left unmatched: 5. The CDR3 DNA is TGTGCCATCAGCGGACAGGGAAAAAACTATGGCTACACCTTC. This translates into CAISGQGKNYGYTF.